This T cell receptor beta chain was captured in a study of OX40 agonist ivuxolimab in advanced cancers. At the level of the study: The patients' treatment was ivuxolimab, an agonistic anti-OX40 (CD134) antibody. Patients got intravenous ivuxolimab at 0.01 to 10 mg/kg every 2 weeks. Study conclusions and caveats: Among T cells, CD8+ cells averaged more expanded clones than CD4+ cells.

With respect to this clone: The antigen remains unidentified.

Sequencing was performed with immunoSEQ multiplex PCR; in TCRdb, only in-frame clones are kept and a portion is missing. The table includes approximately 86,000 clones, around 84% detected once. V lost 3 bases and J lost 7, with 15 bases in between. Looked up from germline, CDR1 is LNHDA and CDR2 is SQIVND (reference sequence). The CDR3 is 14 amino acids. The TCR was taken from an adult with an advanced solid tumor such as melanoma, head and neck, liver or kidney cancer. This rearrangement joins TRBV19 to TRBJ1-2; D gene ambiguous. The input for sequencing was CD4+ or CD8+ T cells sorted from blood, taken in a trial of the OX40 agonist ivuxolimab. The CDR3 DNA reads as TGTGCCAGTAGTATTCAGACGGGTGCATTTGGCTACACCTTC. Its translation is CASSIQTGAFGYTF.